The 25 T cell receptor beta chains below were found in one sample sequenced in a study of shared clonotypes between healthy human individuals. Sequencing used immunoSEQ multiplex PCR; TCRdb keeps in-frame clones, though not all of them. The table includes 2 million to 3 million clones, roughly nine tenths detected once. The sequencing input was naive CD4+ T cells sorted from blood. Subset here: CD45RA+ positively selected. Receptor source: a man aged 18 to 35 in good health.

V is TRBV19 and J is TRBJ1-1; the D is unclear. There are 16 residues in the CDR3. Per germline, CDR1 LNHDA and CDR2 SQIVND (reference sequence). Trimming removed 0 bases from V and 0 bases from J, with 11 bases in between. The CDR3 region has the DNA TGTGCCAGTAGTATAGATGGGATGGGCTTGAACACTGAAGCTTTCTTT. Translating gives CASSIDGMGLNTEAFF.

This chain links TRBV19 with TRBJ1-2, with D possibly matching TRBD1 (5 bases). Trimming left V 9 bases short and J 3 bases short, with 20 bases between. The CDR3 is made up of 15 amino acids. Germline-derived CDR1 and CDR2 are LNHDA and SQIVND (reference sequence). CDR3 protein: CASRFDPLGDYGYTF. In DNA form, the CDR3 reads TGTGCCAGCCGGTTCGACCCCCTGGGGGACTATGGCTACACCTTC.

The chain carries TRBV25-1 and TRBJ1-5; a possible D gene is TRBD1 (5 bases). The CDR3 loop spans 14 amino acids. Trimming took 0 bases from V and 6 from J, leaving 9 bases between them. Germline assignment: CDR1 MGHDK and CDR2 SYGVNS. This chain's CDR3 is CASSEYDRGQPQHF. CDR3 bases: TGTGCCAGCAGTGAATATGATAGGGGTCAGCCCCAGCATTTT. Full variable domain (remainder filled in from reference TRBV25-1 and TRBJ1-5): EADIYQTPRYLVIGTGKKITLECSQTMGHDKMYWYQQDPGMELHLIHYSYGVNSTEKGDLSSESTVSRIRTEHFPLTLESARPSHTSQYLCASSEYDRGQPQHFGDGTRLSIL.

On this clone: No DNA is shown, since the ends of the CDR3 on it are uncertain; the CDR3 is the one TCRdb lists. Here the CDR3 reads CASSSSTQETQYF. The chain recombines TRBV28 with TRBJ2-5. The V gene's germline CDR1 is MDHEN and CDR2 SYDVKM. Ends included, the CDR3 has 13 residues.

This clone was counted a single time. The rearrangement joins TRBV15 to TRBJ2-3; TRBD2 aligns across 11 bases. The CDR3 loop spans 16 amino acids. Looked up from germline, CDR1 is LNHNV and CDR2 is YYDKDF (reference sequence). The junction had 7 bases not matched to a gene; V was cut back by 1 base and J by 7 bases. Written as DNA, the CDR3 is TGTGCCACCAGCAGAGCGACTAGCGGGGAAGGAAATACGCAGTATTTT. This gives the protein CATSRATSGEGNTQYF.

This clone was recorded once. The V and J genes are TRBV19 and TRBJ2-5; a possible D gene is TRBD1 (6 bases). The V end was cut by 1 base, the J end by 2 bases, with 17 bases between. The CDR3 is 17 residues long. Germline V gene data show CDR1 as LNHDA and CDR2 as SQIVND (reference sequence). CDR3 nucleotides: TGTGCCAGTAGTATAGGACCTCCGGGGACAAGGCAAGAGACCCAGTACTTC. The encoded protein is CASSIGPPGTRQETQYF.

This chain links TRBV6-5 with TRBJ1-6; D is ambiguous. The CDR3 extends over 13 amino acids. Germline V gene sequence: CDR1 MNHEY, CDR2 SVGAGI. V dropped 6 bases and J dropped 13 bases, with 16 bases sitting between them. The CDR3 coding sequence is TGTGCCAGCAGCCGGGCCCAGTCGAGTCCCCTCCACTTT. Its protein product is CASSRAQSSPLHF.

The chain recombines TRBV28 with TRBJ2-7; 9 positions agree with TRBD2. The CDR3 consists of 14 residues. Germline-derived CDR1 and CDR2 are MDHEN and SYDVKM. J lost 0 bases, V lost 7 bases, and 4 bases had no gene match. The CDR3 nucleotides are TGTGCCAGCACCAGCGGGGGGACCTCCTACGAGCAGTACTTC. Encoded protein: CASTSGGTSYEQYF.

CDR3 DNA sequence: TGCAGCGTGGAGAGGTCCTCGGGACTAGCTTCCTGGGAGACCCAGTACTTC. Translating gives CSVERSSGLASWETQYF. V is TRBV29-1 and J is TRBJ2-5; 9 bases are shared with TRBD2. Unmatched junction bases numbered 19, after V lost 6 bases and J lost 5 bases. The germline gives CDR1 SQVTM, CDR2 ANQGSEA. This CDR3 is 17 amino acids long.

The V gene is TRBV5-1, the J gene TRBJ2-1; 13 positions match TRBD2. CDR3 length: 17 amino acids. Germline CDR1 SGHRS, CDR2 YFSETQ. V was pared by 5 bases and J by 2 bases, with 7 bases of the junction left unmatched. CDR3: CASRGLAGKGAYNEQFF. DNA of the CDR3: TGCGCCAGCAGGGGACTAGCGGGAAAGGGGGCCTACAATGAGCAGTTCTTC.

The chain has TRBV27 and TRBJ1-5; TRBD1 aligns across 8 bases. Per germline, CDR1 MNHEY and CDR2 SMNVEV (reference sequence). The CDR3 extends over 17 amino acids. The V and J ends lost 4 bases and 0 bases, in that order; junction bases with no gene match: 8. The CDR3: CASSSRDRPDSNQPQHF. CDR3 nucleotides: TGTGCCAGCAGTTCCCGGGACAGGCCCGATAGCAATCAGCCCCAGCATTTT.

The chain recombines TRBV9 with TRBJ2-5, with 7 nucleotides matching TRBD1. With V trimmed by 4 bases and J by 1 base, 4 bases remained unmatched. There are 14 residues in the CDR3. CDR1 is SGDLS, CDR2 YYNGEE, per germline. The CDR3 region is CASSSRTGQETQYF. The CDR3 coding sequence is TGTGCCAGCAGCTCAAGGACAGGCCAAGAGACCCAGTACTTC. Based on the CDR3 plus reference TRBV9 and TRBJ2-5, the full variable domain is DSGVTQTPKHLITATGQRVTLRCSPRSGDLSVYWYQQSLDQGLQFLIQYYNGEERAKGNILERFSAQQFPDLHSELNLSSLELGDSALYFCASSSRTGQETQYFGPGTRLLVL.

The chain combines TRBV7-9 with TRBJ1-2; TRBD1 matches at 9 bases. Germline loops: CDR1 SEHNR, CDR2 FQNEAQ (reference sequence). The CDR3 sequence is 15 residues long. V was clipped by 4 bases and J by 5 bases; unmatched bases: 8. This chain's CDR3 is CASSSTGGGFYGYTF. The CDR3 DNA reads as TGTGCCAGCAGCTCTACAGGGGGCGGATTTTATGGCTACACCTTC. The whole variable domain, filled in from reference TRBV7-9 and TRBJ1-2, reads DTGVSQNPRHKITKRGQNVTFRCDPISEHNRLYWYRQTLGQGPEFLTYFQNEAQLEKSRLLSDRFSAERPKGSFSTLEIQRTEQGDSAMYLCASSSTGGGFYGYTFGSGTRLTVV.

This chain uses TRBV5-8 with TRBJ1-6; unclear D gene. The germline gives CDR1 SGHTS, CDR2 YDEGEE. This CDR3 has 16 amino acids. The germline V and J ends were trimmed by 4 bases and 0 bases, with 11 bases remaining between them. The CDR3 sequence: CASSLGTSSYNSPLHF. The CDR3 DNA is TGTGCCAGCAGCCTGGGAACATCCTCCTATAATTCACCCCTCCACTTT.

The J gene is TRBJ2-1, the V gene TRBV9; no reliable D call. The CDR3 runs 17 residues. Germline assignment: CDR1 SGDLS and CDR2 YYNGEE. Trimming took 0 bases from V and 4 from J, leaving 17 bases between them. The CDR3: CASSVAGGRVGYNEQFF. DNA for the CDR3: TGTGCCAGCAGCGTAGCGGGCGGTCGGGTTGGGTACAATGAGCAGTTCTTC.

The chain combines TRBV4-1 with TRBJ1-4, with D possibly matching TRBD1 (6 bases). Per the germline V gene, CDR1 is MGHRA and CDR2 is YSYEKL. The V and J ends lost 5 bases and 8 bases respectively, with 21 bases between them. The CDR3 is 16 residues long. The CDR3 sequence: CASSGGDKGVREKLFF. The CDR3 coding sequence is TGCGCCAGCAGCGGGGGTGATAAGGGGGTTCGGGAAAAACTGTTTTTT.

CDR3 sequence: CASSAKTGSYNEQFF. Written as DNA, the CDR3 is TGTGCCAGCAGCGCCAAGACAGGGTCCTACAATGAGCAGTTCTTC. The chain employs TRBV2 and TRBJ2-1, with 7 bases fitting TRBD1. Germline CDR1 and CDR2: SNHLY and FYNNEI. V lost 6 bases to trimming and J lost 1 base; unmatched junction nucleotides: 6. This CDR3 has 15 residues.

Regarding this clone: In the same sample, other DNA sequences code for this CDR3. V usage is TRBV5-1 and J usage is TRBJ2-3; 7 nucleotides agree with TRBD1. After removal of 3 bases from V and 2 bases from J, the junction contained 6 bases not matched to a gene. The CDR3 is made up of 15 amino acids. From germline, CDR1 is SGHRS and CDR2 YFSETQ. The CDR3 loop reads CASSSRDRNTDTQYF. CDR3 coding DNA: TGCGCCAGCAGCTCCCGGGACAGAAACACAGATACGCAGTATTTT.

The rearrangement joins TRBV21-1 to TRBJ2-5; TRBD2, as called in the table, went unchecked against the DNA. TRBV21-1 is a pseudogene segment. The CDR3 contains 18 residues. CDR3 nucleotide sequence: TGTGCCAGCAGCAAAAATAGGACTAGCGGGACTCCGGGGGAGACCCAGTACTTC. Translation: CASSKNRTSGTPGETQYF.

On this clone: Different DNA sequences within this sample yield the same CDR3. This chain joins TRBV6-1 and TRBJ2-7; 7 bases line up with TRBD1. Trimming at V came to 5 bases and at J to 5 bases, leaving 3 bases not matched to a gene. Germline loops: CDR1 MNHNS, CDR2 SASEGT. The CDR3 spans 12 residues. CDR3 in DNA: TGTGCCAGCAGTATACAGGGGAACGAGCAGTACTTC. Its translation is CASSIQGNEQYF.

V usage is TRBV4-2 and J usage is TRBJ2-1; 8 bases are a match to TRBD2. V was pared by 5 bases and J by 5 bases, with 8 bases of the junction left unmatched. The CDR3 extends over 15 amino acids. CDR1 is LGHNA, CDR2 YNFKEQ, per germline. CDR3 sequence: CASSGVSGTNNEQFF. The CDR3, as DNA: TGTGCCAGCAGCGGTGTTAGCGGGACCAACAATGAGCAGTTCTTC.

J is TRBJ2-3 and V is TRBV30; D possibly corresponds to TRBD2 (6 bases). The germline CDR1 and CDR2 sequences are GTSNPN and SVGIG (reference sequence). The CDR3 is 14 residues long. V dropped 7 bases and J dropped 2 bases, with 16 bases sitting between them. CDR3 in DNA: TGTGCCTTCTACGTTGGCGGGACCACAGATACGCAGTATTTT. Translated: CAFYVGGTTDTQYF.

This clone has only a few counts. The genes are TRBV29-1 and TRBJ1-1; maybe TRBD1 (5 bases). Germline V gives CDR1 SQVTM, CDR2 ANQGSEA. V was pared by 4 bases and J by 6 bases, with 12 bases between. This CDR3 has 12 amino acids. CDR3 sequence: CSVVKGSAEAFF. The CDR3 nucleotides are TGCAGCGTTGTTAAGGGGAGCGCTGAAGCTTTCTTT.

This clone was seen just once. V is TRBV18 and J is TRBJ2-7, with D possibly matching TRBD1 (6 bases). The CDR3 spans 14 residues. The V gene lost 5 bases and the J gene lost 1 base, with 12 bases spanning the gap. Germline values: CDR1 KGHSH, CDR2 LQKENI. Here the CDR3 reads CASSGTGRSYEQYF. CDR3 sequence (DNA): TGTGCCAGCTCAGGTACAGGGAGATCCTACGAGCAGTACTTC. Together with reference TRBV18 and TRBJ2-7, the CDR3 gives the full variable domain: NAGVMQNPRHLVRRRGQEARLRCSPMKGHSHVYWYRQLPEEGLKFMVYLQKENIIDESGMPKERFSAEFPKEGPSILRIQQVVRGDSAAYFCASSGTGRSYEQYFGPGTRLTVT.

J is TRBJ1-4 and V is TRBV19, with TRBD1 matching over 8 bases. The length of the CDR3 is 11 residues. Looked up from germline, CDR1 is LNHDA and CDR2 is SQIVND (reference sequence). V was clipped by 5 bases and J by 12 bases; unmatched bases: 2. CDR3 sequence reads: CASSEQGELFF. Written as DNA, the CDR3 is TGTGCCAGTAGTGAACAGGGGGAACTGTTTTTT.